One and the same sample provided the 30 T cell receptor beta chains below, sequenced in a study of blood T cells in healthy people across ages. It was with a sample-barcoded 5' primer and a J-beta primer mix that a second PCR of roughly 7 to 12 cycles was run. In TCRdb, the 5' RACE reads were re-called with MiXCR into one record per CDR3 protein. Seen here are approximately 1.5 million distinct CDR3 sequences, less than 45% observed once, and the top ten hold approximately 4.1%. Sequencing used blood. The receptors originated from a woman between 18 and 29 years old in good health.

In the case of this clonotype: The germline gene is not matched at one end of the junction; a read error may be the cause. The chain carries TRBV6-2 or TRBV6-3 and TRBJ1-6; D is undetermined. The germline gives CDR1 MNHEY, CDR2 SVGEGT. The CDR3 spans 14 residues. DNA of the CDR3: TGTGCCAGCAGTGGGGTGCTGGCTGATTCACCCCCCCACTTT. As protein: CASSGVLADSPPHF.

The J gene is TRBJ2-1, the V gene TRBV6-2 or TRBV6-3; 9 bases agree with TRBD2. The ends lost 2 bases at V and 4 bases at J; junction bases unmatched: 15. Germline V gene lookup returns CDR1 MNHEY and CDR2 SVGEGT. The CDR3 is 19 residues long. The CDR3 here is CASSYTTGGGAVRYNEQFF. CDR3 coding DNA: TGTGCCAGCAGTTACACGACTGGCGGGGGGGCCGTTCGGTACAATGAGCAGTTCTTC.

The V gene is TRBV20-1, the J gene TRBJ2-4; unclear D gene. CDR3 length: 10 residues. The germline CDR1 and CDR2 sequences are DFQATT and SNEGSKA (reference sequence). V lost 3 bases and J lost 11, with 8 bases in between. The CDR3 region is CSASAQFQYF. CDR3 in DNA: TGCAGTGCTAGCGCCCAATTTCAGTACTTC.

About this clonotype itself: Relative to the germline gene, one junction end is altered; a read error may explain this. The chain combines TRBV9 with TRBJ2-7; 8 bases align to TRBD1. CDR3 length: 15 amino acids. CDR1 SGDLS and CDR2 YYNGEE come from the germline V gene. CDR3 region: CASSVTGASSYVQYF. The DNA of the CDR3 is TGTGCCAGCAGCGTGACAGGGGCCAGCTCCTACGTGCAGTACTTC.

V is TRBV25-1 and J is TRBJ2-1; D call uncertain. Trimming took off 0 bases at V and 5 bases at J, with 5 bases between the two ends. Germline values: CDR1 MGHDK, CDR2 SYGVNS. There are 13 residues in the CDR3. CDR3 bases: TGTGCCAGCAGTGAATATGGGGACAATGAGCAGTTCTTC. Translation: CASSEYGDNEQFF. Together with reference TRBV25-1 and TRBJ2-1, the CDR3 gives the full variable domain: EADIYQTPRYLVIGTGKKITLECSQTMGHDKMYWYQQDPGMELHLIHYSYGVNSTEKGDLSSESTVSRIRTEHFPLTLESARPSHTSQYLCASSEYGDNEQFFGPGTRLTVL.

The chain combines TRBV20-1 with TRBJ2-6; D call uncertain. There are 13 residues in the CDR3. Between the trimmed V and J ends, which lost 3 bases and 4 bases, there was a span of 7 bases. Germline V gives CDR1 DFQATT, CDR2 SNEGSKA (reference sequence). CDR3 nucleotide sequence: TGCAGTGCTAGGACCCCCGGGGCCAACGTCCTGACTTTC. Translation: CSARTPGANVLTF.

V is TRBV2 and J is TRBJ2-7, with TRBD1 matching 7 bases. J was trimmed by 6 bases and V by 7 bases; bases with no gene match: 12. The CDR3 loop spans 14 amino acids. CDR1 is SNHLY and CDR2 is FYNNEI in the germline V gene. This chain's CDR3 is CASTRGTGASEQYF. CDR3 sequence (DNA): TGTGCCAGCACTAGGGGAACAGGGGCCTCCGAGCAGTACTTC.

The chain has TRBV6-6 and TRBJ1-2; no reliable D call. V was pared by 0 bases and J by 4 bases, with 9 bases between. CDR1 is MNHNY, CDR2 SVGAGI, per germline (reference sequence). The CDR3 totals 14 residues. The CDR3 DNA is TGTGCCAGCAGTTACTCGAAGTCCGCCTATGGCTACACCTTC. Translating it yields CASSYSKSAYGYTF.

The V gene is TRBV9, the J gene TRBJ2-3, with a weak D call TRBD2 (6 bases). Germline lookup yields CDR1 SGDLS and CDR2 YYNGEE. The CDR3 is made up of 11 amino acids. V was cut by 3 bases and J by 8 bases, with 7 bases left in between. Written as DNA, the CDR3 is TGTGCCAGCAGCGGTAGCGGTACGCAGTATTTT. Translating it yields CASSGSGTQYF.

In its sample, this clonotype was seen a few times. The V gene is TRBV27, the J gene TRBJ2-5; D gene uncertain. CDR1 is MNHEY, CDR2 SMNVEV, per germline (reference sequence). The CDR3 consists of 11 residues. V was clipped by 6 bases and J by 5 bases, with 7 bases between them. The CDR3 here is CASSPPETQYF. DNA for the CDR3: TGTGCCAGCAGCCCCCCTGAGACCCAGTACTTC.

V gene TRBV7-2 combines with J gene TRBJ2-3, with 8 positions matching TRBD2. The trim removed 7 bases at V and 6 bases at J, leaving 9 bases unmatched. This CDR3 has 14 residues. Germline CDR1 and CDR2: SGHTA and FQGNSA. The CDR3 reads CASTVLRGGDTQYF. CDR3 DNA sequence: TGTGCCAGCACAGTATTACGGGGGGGCGATACGCAGTATTTT.

This clonotype was counted a few times. The chain combines TRBV12-3 or TRBV12-4 with TRBJ1-2; no clear D. V lost 6 bases and J 8 bases, leaving 22 bases between the germline ends. This CDR3 is built from 15 residues. CDR3 loop: CASSSGLFELRGYTF. DNA of the CDR3: TGTGCCAGCAGCTCCGGACTCTTCGAGTTAAGGGGCTACACCTTC.

This clonotype appeared a few times. V gene TRBV6-5 combines with J gene TRBJ2-1, with D perhaps matching TRBD1 (6 bases). Trimming shortened V by 7 bases and J by 10 bases, and 17 bases separated the two germline ends. This CDR3 contains 13 residues. Looked up from germline, CDR1 is MNHEY and CDR2 is SVGAGI. CDR3 nucleotide sequence: TGTGCCAGCACCCAAGACAGGATTGGGGAGCAGTTCTTC. Its protein is CASTQDRIGEQFF.

The chain links TRBV4-3 to TRBJ2-1; maybe TRBD2 (5 bases). Germline-derived CDR1 and CDR2 are LGHNA and YSLEER. Trimming took off 0 bases at V and 7 bases at J, with 10 bases between the two ends. The CDR3 contains 14 residues. Written as DNA, the CDR3 is TGCGCCAGCAGCCAAGAAGGAGGCGGGAATGAGCAGTTCTTC. Translated, it gives CASSQEGGGNEQFF.

The genes are TRBV20-1 and TRBJ2-7; TRBD2 aligns across 12 bases. The V and J ends lost 1 base and 1 base, in that order; junction bases with no gene match: 8. Germline assignment: CDR1 DFQATT and CDR2 SNEGSKA (reference sequence). The CDR3 is made up of 17 amino acids. In DNA, the CDR3 is TGCAGTGCTAGAGTAAGGAGACTAGCGGGAGTTTCCTACGAGCAGTACTTC. Encoded protein: CSARVRRLAGVSYEQYF.

This chain joins TRBV21-1 and TRBJ1-5; the DNA was not compared with TRBD1, the D call given in the table. TRBV21-1 is recorded as a pseudogene. The CDR3 extends over 15 amino acids. DNA for the CDR3: TGTGCCAGCAGCCCCCGGGCAGGGTCAAGGCAGCCCCAGCATTTT. Translation: CASSPRAGSRQPQHF.

The chain joins TRBV4-1 to TRBJ1-2; D unclear. Trimming removed 1 base at V and 0 bases at J, with 9 bases between. Germline V gene data show CDR1 as MGHRA and CDR2 as YSYEKL. This CDR3 has 15 residues. DNA of the CDR3: TGCGCCAGCAGCCAAGGCCCTTCAGCTAACTATGGCTACACCTTC. It yields the protein CASSQGPSANYGYTF.

The chain recombines TRBV27 with TRBJ2-1; 8 bases align to TRBD2. CDR1 MNHEY and CDR2 SMNVEV come from the germline V gene (reference sequence). Trimming removed 5 bases from V and 4 bases from J; junction bases left unmatched: 7. This CDR3 comprises 15 residues. DNA of the CDR3: TGTGCCAGCAGTACAGCGGGAGCACGATACAATGAGCAGTTCTTC. Translating gives CASSTAGARYNEQFF.

There are a few counts of this clonotype. This chain connects TRBV12-3 or TRBV12-4 to TRBJ2-5; weak D call: TRBD1 (5 bases). The CDR3 has 13 residues. The V end was cut by 4 bases, the J end by 4 bases, with 10 bases between. The CDR3 region is CASSSTVRETQYF. CDR3 coding DNA: TGTGCCAGCAGTTCGACAGTTCGAGAGACCCAGTACTTC.

With respect to this clonotype: An end of the junction differs from the germline gene, which may be a read error. The chain combines TRBV12-3 or TRBV12-4 with TRBJ1-5, with 7 bases identical to TRBD1. This CDR3 spans 15 amino acids. The CDR3 DNA reads as TGTGTCAGCAGGGGAGGGGGCACGGGCAATCAGCCCCAGCATTTT. Protein sequence: CVSRGGGTGNQPQHF.

Note on this clonotype: A much larger clone is a single base away; this may be a read error. The gene calls are TRBV29-1 and TRBJ2-3, with D tentatively TRBD2 (6 bases). V was shortened by 7 bases and J by 2 bases, with 10 bases between the two germline ends. In germline, CDR1 is SQVTM, CDR2 ANQGSEA. The CDR3 sequence is 12 residues long. The CDR3 DNA reads as TGCAGCGCTGTAGCGGACACAGATACGCAGTATTTT. Residues: CSAVADTDTQYF.

This clonotype was picked up a small number of times. V is TRBV12-3 or TRBV12-4 and J is TRBJ2-3; D unresolved. This CDR3 spans 12 amino acids. V gave up 2 bases and J gave up 7 bases, with 7 bases separating them. This chain's CDR3 is CASSLRKHTQYF. CDR3 nucleotides: TGTGCCAGCAGTTTACGAAAACATACGCAGTATTTT.

This clonotype has only a few counts. The J gene is TRBJ2-7, the V gene TRBV20-1; TRBD1 aligns across 10 bases. With V trimmed by 4 bases and J by 4 bases, 7 bases remained unmatched. CDR3 length equals 14 residues. Germline values: CDR1 DFQATT, CDR2 SNEGSKA (reference sequence). CDR3 sequence: CSANRQGAVYEQYF. CDR3 nucleotide sequence: TGCAGTGCTAACAGACAGGGGGCCGTTTACGAGCAGTACTTC.

The chain carries TRBV3-1 and TRBJ2-7; D perhaps matches TRBD2 (6 bases). From germline, CDR1 is LGHDT and CDR2 YNNKEL (reference sequence). Trimming took 1 base from V and 0 from J, leaving 10 bases between them. The CDR3 is 15 amino acids. The CDR3: CASSQVHGSSYEQYF. CDR3 bases: TGTGCCAGCAGCCAAGTTCACGGGAGCTCCTACGAGCAGTACTTC.

J is TRBJ2-6 and V is TRBV20-1; 7 bases align to TRBD1. V gave up 2 bases and J gave up 0 bases; unmatched junction bases: 10. Germline V gives CDR1 DFQATT, CDR2 SNEGSKA (reference sequence). The CDR3 runs 18 residues. The CDR3 here is CSARHTGADRSGANVLTF. DNA for the CDR3: TGCAGTGCTAGACATACAGGGGCAGACCGCTCTGGGGCCAACGTCCTGACTTTC.

This clonotype was detected only a few times. The V and J genes are TRBV20-1 and TRBJ2-1, with 7 bases matching TRBD2. Germline assignment: CDR1 DFQATT and CDR2 SNEGSKA (reference sequence). V dropped 4 bases and J dropped 5; count of bases not matched to a gene: 14. The CDR3 contains 16 residues. The CDR3 loop reads CSATEGLGLVNNEQFF. The CDR3, as DNA: TGCAGTGCTACAGAGGGACTCGGACTAGTTAACAATGAGCAGTTCTTC.

The table lists this clonotype with a count of one. CDR3 sequence: CASSLFGGSLSGANVLTF. Here the CDR3 DNA reads TGTGCCAGCAGCTTATTCGGGGGCAGCTTATCTGGGGCCAACGTCCTGACTTTC. The genes are TRBV7-9 and TRBJ2-6; D assignment may be TRBD1 or TRBD2 (6 bases each). Germline V gene data show CDR1 as SEHNR and CDR2 as FQNEAQ (reference sequence). V lost 2 bases, J lost 1 base, and 15 bases lay in between. The CDR3 runs to 18 residues.

This clonotype has more than one count but fewer than ten. This chain links TRBV27 with TRBJ1-2; possible D gene TRBD1, 6 bases. The CDR3 length is 14 residues. Trimming shortened V by 2 bases and J by 4 bases, and 11 bases separated the two germline ends. The germline gives CDR1 MNHEY, CDR2 SMNVEV (reference sequence). The CDR3 bases are TGTGCCAGCAGTTTAAGGGGGGGAGTCTATGGCTACACCTTC. Residues: CASSLRGGVYGYTF.

This clonotype was observed a single time. This sequence joins TRBV5-4 and TRBJ2-2; D gene uncertain. CDR1 is SGHNT and CDR2 is YYREEE in the germline V gene (reference sequence). There are 14 residues in the CDR3. Trimming shortened V by 0 bases and J by 3 bases, and 6 bases separated the two germline ends. The CDR3 sequence is CASSLAQDTGELFF. The CDR3 DNA reads as TGTGCCAGCAGCTTGGCCCAGGACACCGGGGAGCTGTTTTTT.

This clonotype has only a few counts. V usage is TRBV9 and J usage is TRBJ2-5; 14 bases fit TRBD2. This CDR3 is built from 16 residues. CDR1 and CDR2 (germline): SGDLS, YYNGEE. Germline trimming cut 2 bases from V and 11 bases from J; bases unmatched to any gene: 11. This CDR3 is CASSVRGLAGDNEQYF. In nucleotides, the CDR3 is TGTGCCAGCAGCGTCCGGGGACTAGCGGGGGATAATGAGCAGTACTTC. The full variable domain, its missing parts supplied by reference TRBV9 and TRBJ2-5, is DSGVTQTPKHLITATGQRVTLRCSPRSGDLSVYWYQQSLDQGLQFLIQYYNGEERAKGNILERFSAQQFPDLHSELNLSSLELGDSALYFCASSVRGLAGDNEQYFGPGTRLLVL.